This is a list of T cell receptor beta chains from one sample in a study of blood T cells in healthy people across ages. TCRdb recomputed calls from the 5' RACE reads with MiXCR, one row per CDR3 protein. This sample has about 830,000 distinct CDR3 sequences, with around 62% found just once. The sequencing input was blood. These receptor sequences come from a man aged 25 to 45 in good health. Both conserved end residues are part of each CDR3. D genes are given only for firm matches. The size of a clone is reported for some rows only, either as once, few or many, or as a class for expanded clones.

clone size: few
V gene: TRBV3-1
CDR3 length: 14
D gene: .
J gene: TRBJ2-6
CDR3 DNA: TGTGCCAGCACCCAGGGTCCTGGGGCCAACGTCCTGACTTTC
CDR3 protein: CASTQGPGANVLTF

clone size: .
V gene: TRBV25-1
CDR3 length: 14
D gene: .
J gene: TRBJ2-7
CDR3 DNA: TGTGCCAGCAGTCCCAGGGGGGGGGCTGGAGAGCAGTACTTC
CDR3 protein: CASSPRGGAGEQYF

clone size: few
V gene: TRBV4-2
CDR3 length: 18
D gene: TRBD2
J gene: TRBJ2-1
CDR3 DNA: TGTGCCAGCAGCCAAGATAAGGCCCTAGCGGGGCGAAACAATGAGCAGTTCTTC
CDR3 protein: CASSQDKALAGRNNEQFF

clone size: .
V gene: TRBV10-3
CDR3 length: 15
D gene: .
J gene: TRBJ2-1
CDR3 DNA: TGTGCCATCAGTGAGTCTAAGGGAGAGGCCAATGGGCAGTTCTTC
CDR3 protein: CAISESKGEANGQFF

clone size: .
V gene: TRBV10-3
CDR3 length: 13
D gene: .
J gene: TRBJ2-1
CDR3 DNA: TGTGCCATCAGTGAGACCGTAAGGAATGAGCAGTTCTTC
CDR3 protein: CAISETVRNEQFF

clone size: .
V gene: TRBV2
CDR3 length: 13
D gene: .
J gene: TRBJ2-1
CDR3 DNA: TGTGCCAGCAGGCCTATCACAGGGACTGAGCAGTTCTTC
CDR3 protein: CASRPITGTEQFF

clone size: .
V gene: TRBV27
CDR3 length: 18
D gene: TRBD2
J gene: TRBJ2-7
CDR3 DNA: TGTGCCAGCAGTTCGCTCAGGGTAGCGGGGACCCTATCCTACGAGCAGTACTTC
CDR3 protein: CASSSLRVAGTLSYEQYF

clone size: .
V gene: TRBV28
CDR3 length: 17
D gene: TRBD1
J gene: TRBJ2-7
CDR3 DNA: TGTGCCAGCAGTTTAGTCGCCGGCAGGGGGCTTCTCTACGAGCAGTACTTC
CDR3 protein: CASSLVAGRGLLYEQYF

clone size: .
V gene: TRBV7-2
CDR3 length: 15
D gene: TRBD1
J gene: TRBJ1-6
CDR3 DNA: TGTGCCAGCAGCTTAGGGTTAGGGGGCGGATCACCCCTCCACTTT
CDR3 protein: CASSLGLGGGSPLHF

clone size: .
V gene: TRBV12-3/TRBV12-4
CDR3 length: 11
D gene: .
J gene: TRBJ2-1
CDR3 DNA: TGTGCCAGCAGTTTAATAAGGGAGCAGTTCTTC
CDR3 protein: CASSLIREQFF

clone size: few
V gene: TRBV29-1
CDR3 length: 14
D gene: TRBD2
J gene: TRBJ2-5
CDR3 DNA: TGCAGCGTCGTGAGGAGGGGAGGGCAAGAGACCCAGTACTTC
CDR3 protein: CSVVRRGGQETQYF

clone size: few
V gene: TRBV10-3
CDR3 length: 12
D gene: .
J gene: TRBJ1-2
CDR3 DNA: TGTGCCGGGGCTGGTCCTAACTATGGCTACACCTTC
CDR3 protein: CAGAGPNYGYTF

clone size: few
V gene: TRBV15
CDR3 length: 14
D gene: .
J gene: TRBJ2-3
CDR3 DNA: TGTGCCACCAGCAGAGAGCTGGGGCCGCTCGTTTGGTATTTT
CDR3 protein: CATSRELGPLVWYF

clone size: few
V gene: TRBV20-1
CDR3 length: 13
D gene: TRBD1
J gene: TRBJ1-5
CDR3 DNA: TGCAGTGCTCTCACAGGGGGCGGGCAGCCCCAGCATTTT
CDR3 protein: CSALTGGGQPQHF

clone size: .
V gene: TRBV7-2
CDR3 length: 15
D gene: .
J gene: TRBJ1-4
CDR3 DNA: TGTGCCAGCAGCTTAGGACCCGATTTGGGTGAAAAACTGTTTTTT
CDR3 protein: CASSLGPDLGEKLFF

clone size: .
V gene: TRBV24-1
CDR3 length: 16
D gene: .
J gene: TRBJ2-5
CDR3 DNA: TGTGCCACCAGTGATTACGCAGGGTCCCTGGGGGAGACCCAGTACTTC
CDR3 protein: CATSDYAGSLGETQYF

clone size: .
V gene: TRBV29-1
CDR3 length: 15
D gene: .
J gene: TRBJ2-7
CDR3 DNA: TGCAGCGTTGAAGATTCGGGCAGGGGTCGGGACGAGCGGTACTTC
CDR3 protein: CSVEDSGRGRDERYF

clone size: .
V gene: TRBV6-2/TRBV6-3
CDR3 length: 15
D gene: .
J gene: TRBJ2-5
CDR3 DNA: TGTGCCAGCAGTTATTTGGGCGCTCGGGAGAAGACCCAGTACTTC
CDR3 protein: CASSYLGAREKTQYF

clone size: .
V gene: TRBV6-1
CDR3 length: 16
D gene: TRBD2
J gene: TRBJ2-3
CDR3 DNA: TGTGCCAGCAGTGAAGGATTAGCGGGGCGCACAGATACGCAGTATTTT
CDR3 protein: CASSEGLAGRTDTQYF

clone size: .
V gene: TRBV6-2/TRBV6-3
CDR3 length: 16
D gene: .
J gene: TRBJ2-5
CDR3 DNA: TGTGCCAGCAACCCACAGATCCCCAGGTACCAAGAGACCCAGTACTTC
CDR3 protein: CASNPQIPRYQETQYF

clone size: .
V gene: TRBV29-1
CDR3 length: 15
D gene: .
J gene: TRBJ2-1
CDR3 DNA: TGCAGCGTTGATGGGTCCGGTCTGGGGGGCAATGAGCAGTTCTTC
CDR3 protein: CSVDGSGLGGNEQFF

clone size: few
V gene: TRBV6-7
CDR3 length: 13
D gene: .
J gene: TRBJ2-7
CDR3 DNA: TGTGCCAGAGGCCGGGACCCCGTTAACGAGCAGTACTTC
CDR3 protein: CARGRDPVNEQYF

clone size: few
V gene: TRBV5-1
CDR3 length: 15
D gene: .
J gene: TRBJ2-1
CDR3 DNA: TGCGCCAGCAGCGCTGACGTGGGCTCCTACAATGAGCAGTTCTTC
CDR3 protein: CASSADVGSYNEQFF

clone size: .
V gene: TRBV3-1
CDR3 length: 18
D gene: TRBD1
J gene: TRBJ2-4
CDR3 DNA: TGTGCCAGCAGCCCCTACAGCGGACAGGGTTGGGCCAAAAACATTCAGTACTTC
CDR3 protein: CASSPYSGQGWAKNIQYF

clone size: .
V gene: TRBV29-1
CDR3 length: 13
D gene: TRBD1
J gene: TRBJ2-3
CDR3 DNA: TGCAGCGTTGCGGACAGGGGTCCGGATACGCAGTATTTT
CDR3 protein: CSVADRGPDTQYF

clone size: .
V gene: TRBV5-1
CDR3 length: 16
D gene: TRBD2
J gene: TRBJ2-5
CDR3 DNA: TGCGCCAGCAGCTTGCGCGGGGGGAACTCCAAGAGAACCCAGTACTTC
CDR3 protein: CASSLRGGNSKRTQYF

clone size: .
V gene: TRBV29-1
CDR3 length: 20
D gene: .
J gene: TRBJ2-1
CDR3 DNA: TGCAGCGTTGAATTTGTTGGTCAGGAGCGACCCAGGGCTGCCTACAATGAGCAGTTCTTC
CDR3 protein: CSVEFVGQERPRAAYNEQFF

clone size: few
V gene: TRBV4-2
CDR3 length: 15
D gene: .
J gene: TRBJ2-5
CDR3 DNA: TGTGCCAGCAGCCGGGAATTTGTGGCCCAAGAGACCCAGTACTTC
CDR3 protein: CASSREFVAQETQYF

clone size: .
V gene: TRBV27
CDR3 length: 15
D gene: TRBD1
J gene: TRBJ1-5
CDR3 DNA: TGTGCCAGCAGACCCGGGACAGGGGCGGGTCAGCCCCAGCATTTT
CDR3 protein: CASRPGTGAGQPQHF

clone size: many
V gene: TRBV7-9
CDR3 length: 14
D gene: TRBD1
J gene: TRBJ1-6
CDR3 DNA: TGTGCCAGCAGCTTGGGACAGCTCAATTCACCCCTCCACTTT
CDR3 protein: CASSLGQLNSPLHF

clone size: .
V gene: TRBV4-3
CDR3 length: 18
D gene: .
J gene: TRBJ2-1
CDR3 DNA: TGCGCCAGCAGCCAAGGGTCAGCTGCGGAGAGCTCCTACAATGAGCAGTTCTTC
CDR3 protein: CASSQGSAAESSYNEQFF

clone size: once
V gene: TRBV5-8
CDR3 length: 15
D gene: .
J gene: TRBJ2-7
CDR3 DNA: TGTGCCAGCAGCTCACAGGTTACGGGGATCGATGAGCAGTACTTC
CDR3 protein: CASSSQVTGIDEQYF

clone size: few
V gene: TRBV29-1
CDR3 length: 14
D gene: .
J gene: TRBJ2-3
CDR3 DNA: TGCAGCTACCGTGCCACAGCGAACACAGATACGCAGTATTTT
CDR3 protein: CSYRATANTDTQYF

clone size: .
V gene: TRBV11-2
CDR3 length: 14
D gene: .
J gene: TRBJ2-1
CDR3 DNA: TGTGCCAGCAGTACTTGGAGCAGGGGCACGGAGCAGTTCTTC
CDR3 protein: CASSTWSRGTEQFF

clone size: .
V gene: TRBV4-3
CDR3 length: 14
D gene: .
J gene: TRBJ2-5
CDR3 DNA: TGCGCCAGCAGCCCCAAGATTTGGGGTAAAGAGCAGTACTTC
CDR3 protein: CASSPKIWGKEQYF

clone size: once
V gene: TRBV20-1
CDR3 length: 12
D gene: .
J gene: TRBJ2-7
CDR3 DNA: TGCAGTGCTAGAGTTAGGGTGAGCGAGCAGTACTTC
CDR3 protein: CSARVRVSEQYF

clone size: once
V gene: TRBV7-2
CDR3 length: 18
D gene: TRBD2
J gene: TRBJ2-5
CDR3 DNA: TGTGCCAGCAGCTTCGGTCTGGGGAGCGGGGGGGGCAGAGAGACCCAGTACTTC
CDR3 protein: CASSFGLGSGGGRETQYF

clone size: .
V gene: TRBV2
CDR3 length: 15
D gene: .
J gene: TRBJ2-1
CDR3 DNA: TGTGCCACTAGCTTCGGACCGCCCCCCAACAATGAGCAGTTCTTC
CDR3 protein: CATSFGPPPNNEQFF

clone size: once
V gene: TRBV28
CDR3 length: 18
D gene: .
J gene: TRBJ2-6
CDR3 DNA: TGTGCCAGCAGTTTATATAAGGGATCGGAGTCTGGGGCCAACGTCCTGACTTTC
CDR3 protein: CASSLYKGSESGANVLTF

clone size: .
V gene: TRBV4-3
CDR3 length: 14
D gene: .
J gene: TRBJ2-3
CDR3 DNA: TGCGCCAGCAGCCAGACTATCTACACAGATACGCAGTATTTT
CDR3 protein: CASSQTIYTDTQYF

clone size: many
V gene: TRBV6-2/TRBV6-3
CDR3 length: 15
D gene: TRBD2
J gene: TRBJ2-1
CDR3 DNA: TGTGCCAGTGCCGGCGGGGGGGCTGGGGAGAATGAGCAGTTCTTC
CDR3 protein: CASAGGGAGENEQFF

clone size: .
V gene: TRBV12-3/TRBV12-4
CDR3 length: 13
D gene: .
J gene: TRBJ2-4
CDR3 DNA: TGTGCCAGCGGCACAGGACCACTCCTGGGGCAGTACTTC
CDR3 protein: CASGTGPLLGQYF

clone size: few
V gene: TRBV4-2
CDR3 length: 14
D gene: TRBD1
J gene: TRBJ2-1
CDR3 DNA: TGTGCCAGCAGCCAACCGGGACAGGGTAGTGAGCAGTTCTTC
CDR3 protein: CASSQPGQGSEQFF

clone size: .
V gene: TRBV7-2
CDR3 length: 15
D gene: .
J gene: TRBJ1-1
CDR3 DNA: TGTGCCAGCAGCTTAGCGCCCAGCCCGAACACTGAAGCTTTCTTT
CDR3 protein: CASSLAPSPNTEAFF

clone size: few
V gene: TRBV20-1
CDR3 length: 17
D gene: .
J gene: TRBJ2-1
CDR3 DNA: TGCAGTGCTCCTACCGTCCTAGCACCCCAAACATCGAATGAGCAGTTCTTC
CDR3 protein: CSAPTVLAPQTSNEQFF

clone size: .
V gene: TRBV5-1
CDR3 length: 15
D gene: .
J gene: TRBJ2-5
CDR3 DNA: TGCGCCAGCAGTCCCGGAAGTAGCGGTCAAGAGACCCAGTACTTC
CDR3 protein: CASSPGSSGQETQYF

clone size: few
V gene: TRBV6-1
CDR3 length: 15
D gene: TRBD1
J gene: TRBJ2-1
CDR3 DNA: TGTGCCAGCAGTGAAGCACGGACAGGGGGCAATGAGCAGTTCTTC
CDR3 protein: CASSEARTGGNEQFF

clone size: once
V gene: TRBV27
CDR3 length: 15
D gene: TRBD1
J gene: TRBJ1-2
CDR3 DNA: TGTGCCAGCAGTTTGGGGACAGGGGGCGTTAGCGGCTACACCTTC
CDR3 protein: CASSLGTGGVSGYTF

clone size: .
V gene: TRBV5-5
CDR3 length: 16
D gene: TRBD1
J gene: TRBJ2-3
CDR3 DNA: TGTGCCAGCAGCTTACCGGGACAGGGAAACGTAGATACGCAGTATTTT
CDR3 protein: CASSLPGQGNVDTQYF

clone size: .
V gene: TRBV27
CDR3 length: 13
D gene: TRBD1
J gene: TRBJ2-7
CDR3 DNA: TGTGCCAGCAGTACGGACAGGTACTACGAGCAGTACTTC
CDR3 protein: CASSTDRYYEQYF

clone size: .
V gene: TRBV12-3/TRBV12-4
CDR3 length: 14
D gene: TRBD2
J gene: TRBJ2-3
CDR3 DNA: TGTGCCAGCAGAGGAGCGGGGGGGCCCGTTACGCAGTATTTT
CDR3 protein: CASRGAGGPVTQYF

clone size: once
V gene: TRBV7-9
CDR3 length: 18
D gene: TRBD2
J gene: TRBJ2-1
CDR3 DNA: TGTGCCAGCAGCTTAGCCGTGATGGGAGGAGCGGGAAACAATGAGCGGTTCTTC
CDR3 protein: CASSLAVMGGAGNNERFF